Listed below are T cell receptor beta chains from one sample, sequenced in a study of blood T cell repertoires in COVID-19. The assay was immunoSEQ multiplex PCR, and TCRdb's table has in-frame clones only and misses some. The sample includes some 91,000 clones, roughly 83% of them seen just once. Source material: peripheral blood. These receptors were collected from a human donor in a cohort sampled during active COVID-19. CDR3s include the opening cysteine and the closing phenylalanine or tryptophan. D genes are given only for firm matches. A clone size is listed for some rows: how often the clone was seen (once, few, many), or a class if it is expanded.

>16|TRBD1|NA|TRBV6-6|TRBJ1-5
CASSYDSQGANQPQHF
TGTGCCAGCAGTTACGATTCACAGGGGGCTAATCAGCCCCAGCATTTT
>14|TRBD1|NA|TRBV28|TRBJ2-5
CASSTQGGQETQYF
TGTGCCAGCAGTACACAGGGGGGACAGGAGACCCAGTACTTC
>13|NA|NA|TRBV18|TRBJ1-2
CASSPNRDDGYTF
TGTGCCAGCTCACCGAACAGGGACGATGGCTACACCTTC
>16|TRBD2|NA|TRBV10-3|TRBJ2-3
CAISESGGGALDTQYF
TGTGCCATCAGTGAGTCGGGCGGGGGGGCCCTGGATACGCAGTATTTT
>13|TRBD1|few|TRBV10-3|TRBJ1-5
CAIRGQRNQPQHF
TGTGCCATCAGGGGACAGAGGAATCAGCCCCAGCATTTT
>14|NA|NA|TRBV28|TRBJ1-1
CASSFTALYTEAFF
TGTGCCAGCAGTTTCACAGCCTTGTACACTGAAGCTTTCTTT
>15|NA|NA|TRBV13|TRBJ1-2
CASSLGTSGTYGYTF
TGTGCCAGCAGCTTAGGGACCAGCGGGACATATGGCTACACCTTC
>15|NA|NA|TRBV11-2|TRBJ1-1
CASSWARGANTEAFF
TGTGCCAGCAGTTGGGCCCGGGGGGCGAACACTGAAGCTTTCTTT
>15|TRBD1|NA|TRBV19|TRBJ2-1
CASSMTGGNYNEQFF
TGTGCCAGTAGTATGACAGGGGGTAACTACAATGAGCAGTTCTTC
>14|TRBD1|NA|TRBV2|TRBJ2-7
CASTWGTGGYEQYF
TGTGCCAGCACCTGGGGGACAGGGGGCTACGAGCAGTACTTC
>16|TRBD2|NA|TRBV7-3|TRBJ2-3
CASSSGLAGHTDTQYF
TGTGCCAGCAGCTCGGGACTAGCGGGTCACACAGATACGCAGTATTTT
>18|TRBD1|NA|TRBV2|TRBJ2-6
CASRPDRQLSSGANVLTF
TGTGCCAGCAGGCCGGACAGGCAGCTTAGCTCTGGGGCCAACGTCCTGACTTTC
>13|NA|NA|TRBV28|TRBJ2-7
CASSFASSYEQYF
TGTGCCAGCAGTTTTGCGAGCTCCTACGAGCAGTACTTC
>16|TRBD2|NA|TRBV25-1|TRBJ2-7
CASSDRGLASPYEQYF
TGTGCCAGCAGTGATAGGGGACTAGCGAGTCCCTACGAGCAGTACTTC
>15|TRBD2|NA|TRBV4-3|TRBJ2-5
CASSQGGTSSGTQYF
TGCGCCAGCAGCCAAGGGGGGACTAGTAGTGGGACCCAGTACTTC
>14|NA|NA|TRBV11-2|TRBJ2-7
CASSLDRSLVKQYF
TGTGCCAGCAGCTTAGATCGGTCGCTAGTAAAGCAGTACTTC
>16|TRBD2|NA|TRBV3-1/TRBV3-2|TRBJ2-3
CASSQAAGGRTDTQYF
TGTGCCAGCAGCCAGGCAGCGGGAGGAAGAACAGATACGCAGTATTTT
>17|TRBD1|NA|TRBV7-2|TRBJ2-2
CASSLVPGQGNTGELFF
TGTGCCAGCAGCTTAGTCCCGGGACAGGGGAACACCGGGGAGCTGTTTTTT
>13|NA|once|TRBV7-8|TRBJ2-7
CASSLEGGREQYF
TGTGCCAGCAGCTTAGAGGGGGGGCGCGAGCAGTACTTC
>14|TRBD1|NA|TRBV6-5|TRBJ2-7
CASSRDRDYNEQYF
TGTGCCAGCAGTCGGGACAGGGACTATAACGAGCAGTACTTC
>13|NA|NA|TRBV19|TRBJ1-1
CASKGQQNTEAFF
TGTGCCAGTAAGGGACAACAAAACACTGAAGCTTTCTTT
>14|NA|NA|TRBV11-2|TRBJ2-7
CASSLAGASREQYF
TGTGCCAGCAGCTTAGCGGGAGCCTCACGTGAGCAGTACTTC
>11|NA|NA|TRBV2|TRBJ1-1
CASSAVTEAFF
TGTGCCAGCAGTGCAGTGACTGAAGCTTTCTTT
>14|TRBD1|NA|TRBV13|TRBJ1-2
CASSFGTGERGYTF
TGTGCCAGCAGCTTCGGGACAGGGGAAAGGGGCTACACCTTC
>15|NA|NA|TRBV19|TRBJ1-2
CASSNPSRGIDGYTF
TGTGCCAGTAGCAATCCCTCCAGGGGAATCGATGGCTACACCTTC
>16|NA|NA|TRBV5-1|TRBJ2-3
CASSRPSTGKGDTQYF
TGCGCCAGCAGCCGCCCATCGACAGGCAAGGGGGATACGCAGTATTTT
>13|NA|NA|TRBV14|TRBJ2-2
CASSQFSGGELFF
TGTGCCAGCAGCCAATTTTCCGGTGGGGAGCTGTTTTTT
>13|NA|NA|TRBV12-3/TRBV12-4|TRBJ1-6
CASSLGTGSPLHF
TGTGCCAGCAGTTTGGGGACTGGGTCACCCCTCCACTTT
>13|TRBD1|NA|TRBV7-3|TRBJ1-2
CASSYAGGYGYTF
TGTGCCAGCAGCTACGCAGGGGGCTATGGCTACACCTTC
>15|NA|NA|TRBV5-5|TRBJ1-5
CASSLDRRANQPQHF
TGTGCCAGCAGCTTGGATCGCAGGGCCAATCAGCCCCAGCATTTT
>18|TRBD1|NA|TRBV5-1|TRBJ2-2
CASSLGLRDRANTGELFF
TGCGCCAGCAGCTTGGGCCTCCGGGACAGGGCTAACACCGGGGAGCTGTTTTTT
>13|NA|NA|TRBV2|TRBJ1-1
CASSEIRNTEAFF
TGTGCCAGCAGTGAAATTCGGAACACTGAAGCTTTCTTT
>14|NA|NA|TRBV20-1|TRBJ1-5
CSASSGRAVQPQHF
TGCAGTGCTAGTTCCGGCAGGGCGGTTCAGCCCCAGCATTTT
>15|TRBD2|NA|TRBV11-3|TRBJ2-1
CASSLGGSGVNEQFF
TGTGCCAGCAGCTTAGGAGGTAGCGGGGTCAATGAGCAGTTCTTC
>15|NA|NA|TRBV5-8|TRBJ2-2
CASSFVAGNTGELFF
TGTGCCAGCAGCTTCGTGGCGGGGAACACCGGGGAGCTGTTTTTT
>12|NA|NA|TRBV6-5|TRBJ1-6
CASSYRRAPLHF
TGTGCCAGCAGTTACAGGCGGGCACCCCTCCACTTT
>14|TRBD1|NA|TRBV5-6|TRBJ1-2
CASSSDRGLFGYTF
TGTGCCAGCAGCTCAGACAGGGGGCTGTTTGGCTACACCTTC
>17|NA|NA|TRBV19|TRBJ1-2
CASSIRGEGPRSMGYTF
TGTGCCAGTAGTATAAGAGGGGAGGGCCCGAGGTCGATGGGCTACACCTTC
>14|TRBD1|NA|TRBV2|TRBJ1-5
CASSDGTANQPQHF
TGTGCCAGCAGCGACGGGACAGCCAATCAGCCCCAGCATTTT
>16|TRBD1|once|TRBV19|TRBJ2-5
CASSIGGQAIQETQYF
TGTGCCAGTAGTATAGGGGGACAGGCGATTCAAGAGACCCAGTACTTC
>13|TRBD1|NA|TRBV6-5|TRBJ1-4
CASRTGVNEKLFF
TGTGCCAGTAGGACAGGGGTAAATGAAAAACTGTTTTTT
>14|TRBD1|NA|TRBV5-5|TRBJ2-3
CASSPGQGIATQYF
TGTGCCAGCAGCCCCGGACAGGGAATTGCTACGCAGTATTTT
>13|NA|NA|TRBV14|TRBJ1-1
CASSDSWGAEAFF
TGTGCCAGCAGCGACTCCTGGGGGGCTGAAGCTTTCTTT
>15|NA|NA|TRBV9|TRBJ2-2
CASSAPSYDTGELFF
TGTGCCAGCAGCGCCCCGAGTTATGACACCGGGGAGCTGTTTTTT
>16|TRBD2|NA|TRBV18|TRBJ2-7
CASSPGASGGVYEQYF
TGTGCCAGCTCACCCGGGGCTAGCGGGGGAGTATACGAGCAGTACTTC
>15|TRBD1|NA|TRBV14|TRBJ2-1
CASSLQGASYNEQFF
TGTGCCAGCAGCCTACAGGGGGCTTCCTACAATGAGCAGTTCTTC
>16|TRBD2|NA|TRBV20-1|TRBJ2-6
CSASVGGYSGANVLTF
TGCAGTGCTAGTGTGGGGGGGTACTCTGGGGCCAACGTCCTGACTTTC
>18|TRBD2|NA|TRBV29-1|TRBJ2-2
CSVEDATREGLSTGELFF
TGCAGCGTTGAAGACGCCACACGGGAGGGCCTGAGCACCGGGGAGCTGTTTTTT
>14|TRBD2|NA|TRBV7-2|TRBJ2-1
CASSLFRGVNEQFF
TGTGCCAGCAGCTTATTTCGGGGGGTTAATGAGCAGTTCTTC
>16|TRBD2|NA|TRBV2|TRBJ2-3
CASGWGLASSTDTQYF
TGTGCCAGCGGCTGGGGACTAGCCTCTAGCACAGATACGCAGTATTTT
>16|TRBD1|NA|TRBV6-6|TRBJ1-2
CASSYDPDRGLNGYTF
TGTGCCAGCAGTTACGACCCGGACAGGGGGCTGAATGGCTACACCTTC